This T cell receptor beta chain is drawn from a study of patients and donors after allogeneic stem cell transplantation. TCRdb analysed the RT-PCR reads with MiXCR anew, one entry per CDR3 protein. The sample holds more than 850,000 distinct CDR3 sequences, 18% seen once. This clonotype showed up just a few times. V trimming: 4 bases; J trimming: 1 base; junction bases outside the gene matches: 3. CDR3 length equals 15 residues. Germline V gene sequence: CDR1 MNHEY, CDR2 SVGEGT. The sequenced sample was blood, either unsorted or a sorted T cell fraction (not recorded which). The rearrangement uses TRBV6-2 or TRBV6-3 and TRBJ2-2, with 7 nucleotides matching TRBD1. This sequence originates from a human donor who was either an allogeneic HSCT recipient or a stem cell or donor lymphocyte infusion donor (not recorded which). It is not recorded whose cells these are; they may come from a transplant donor. CDR3 in amino acids: CASSSTGKNTGELFF. The CDR3 DNA reads TGTGCCAGCAGTTCGACAGGGAAGAACACCGGGGAGCTGTTTTTT.